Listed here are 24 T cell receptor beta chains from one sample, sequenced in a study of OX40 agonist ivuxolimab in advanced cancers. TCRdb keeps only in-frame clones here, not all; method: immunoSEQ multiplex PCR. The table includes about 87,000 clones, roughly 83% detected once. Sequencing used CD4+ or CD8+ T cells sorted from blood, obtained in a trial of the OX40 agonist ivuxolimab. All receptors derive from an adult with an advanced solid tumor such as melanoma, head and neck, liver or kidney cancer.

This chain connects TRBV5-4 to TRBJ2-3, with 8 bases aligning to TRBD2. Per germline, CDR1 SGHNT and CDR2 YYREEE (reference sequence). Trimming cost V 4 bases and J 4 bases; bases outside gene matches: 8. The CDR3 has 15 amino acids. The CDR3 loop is CASSPGGRGADTQYF. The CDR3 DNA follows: TGTGCCAGCAGCCCGGGGGGGCGGGGGGCAGATACGCAGTATTTT.

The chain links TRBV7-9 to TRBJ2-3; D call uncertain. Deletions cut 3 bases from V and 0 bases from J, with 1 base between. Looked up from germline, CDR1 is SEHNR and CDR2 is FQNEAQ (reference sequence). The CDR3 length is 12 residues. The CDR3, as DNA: TGTGCCAGCAGCTTTAGCACAGATACGCAGTATTTT. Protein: CASSFSTDTQYF.

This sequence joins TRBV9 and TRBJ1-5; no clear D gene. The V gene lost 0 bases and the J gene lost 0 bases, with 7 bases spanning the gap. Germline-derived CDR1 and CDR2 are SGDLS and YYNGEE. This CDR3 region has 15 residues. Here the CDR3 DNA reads TGTGCCAGCAGCGTAGGCGGGTATAGCAATCAGCCCCAGCATTTT. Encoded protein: CASSVGGYSNQPQHF. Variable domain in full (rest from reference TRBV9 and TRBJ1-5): DSGVTQTPKHLITATGQRVTLRCSPRSGDLSVYWYQQSLDQGLQFLIQYYNGEERAKGNILERFSAQQFPDLHSELNLSSLELGDSALYFCASSVGGYSNQPQHFGDGTRLSIL.

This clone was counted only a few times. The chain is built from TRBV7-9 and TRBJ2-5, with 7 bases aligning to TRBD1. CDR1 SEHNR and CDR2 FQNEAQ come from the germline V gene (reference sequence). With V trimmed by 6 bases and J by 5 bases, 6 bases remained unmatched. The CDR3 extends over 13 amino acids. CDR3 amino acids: CASSDRAAETQYF. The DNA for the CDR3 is TGTGCCAGCAGTGACAGGGCCGCGGAGACCCAGTACTTC. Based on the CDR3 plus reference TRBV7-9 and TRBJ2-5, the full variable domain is DTGVSQNPRHKITKRGQNVTFRCDPISEHNRLYWYRQTLGQGPEFLTYFQNEAQLEKSRLLSDRFSAERPKGSFSTLEIQRTEQGDSAMYLCASSDRAAETQYFGPGTRLLVL.

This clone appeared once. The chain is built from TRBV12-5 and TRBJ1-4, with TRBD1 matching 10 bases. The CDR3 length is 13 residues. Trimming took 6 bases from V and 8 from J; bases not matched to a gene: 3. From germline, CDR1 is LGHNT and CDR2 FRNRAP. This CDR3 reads CASGLGQGEKLFF. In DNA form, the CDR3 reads TGTGCTAGTGGCCTGGGACAGGGGGAAAAACTGTTTTTT.

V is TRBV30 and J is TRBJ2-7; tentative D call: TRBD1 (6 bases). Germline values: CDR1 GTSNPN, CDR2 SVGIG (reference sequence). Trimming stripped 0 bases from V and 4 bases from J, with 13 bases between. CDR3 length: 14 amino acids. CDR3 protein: CAWSVRWGPYEQYF. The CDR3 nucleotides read TGTGCCTGGAGTGTACGATGGGGGCCATACGAGCAGTACTTC.

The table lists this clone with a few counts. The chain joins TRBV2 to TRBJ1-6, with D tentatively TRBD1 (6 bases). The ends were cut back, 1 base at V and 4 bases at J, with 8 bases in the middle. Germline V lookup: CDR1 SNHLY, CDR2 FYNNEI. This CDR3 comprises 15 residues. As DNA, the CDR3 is TGTGCCAGCAGTGAAGAAGGGGGGTATAATTCACCCCTCCACTTT. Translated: CASSEEGGYNSPLHF.

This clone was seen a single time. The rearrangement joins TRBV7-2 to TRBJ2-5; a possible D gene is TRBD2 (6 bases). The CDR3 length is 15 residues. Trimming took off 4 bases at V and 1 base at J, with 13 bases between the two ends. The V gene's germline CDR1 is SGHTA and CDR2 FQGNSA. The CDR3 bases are TGTGCCAGCAGCTCGGCCGGGAGCACCCAAGAGACCCAGTACTTC. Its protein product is CASSSAGSTQETQYF. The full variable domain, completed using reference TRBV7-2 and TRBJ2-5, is GAGVSQSPSNKVTEKGKDVELRCDPISGHTALYWYRQSLGQGLEFLIYFQGNSAPDKSGLPSDRFSAERTGGSVSTLTIQRTQQEDSAVYLCASSSAGSTQETQYFGPGTRLLVL.

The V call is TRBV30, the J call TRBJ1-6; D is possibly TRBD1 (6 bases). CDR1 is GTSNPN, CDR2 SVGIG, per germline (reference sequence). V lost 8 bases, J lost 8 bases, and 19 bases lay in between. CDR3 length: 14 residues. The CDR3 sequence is CARNRRDTHSPLHF. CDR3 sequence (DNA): TGTGCCCGCAATCGCAGGGACACCCATTCACCCCTCCACTTT.

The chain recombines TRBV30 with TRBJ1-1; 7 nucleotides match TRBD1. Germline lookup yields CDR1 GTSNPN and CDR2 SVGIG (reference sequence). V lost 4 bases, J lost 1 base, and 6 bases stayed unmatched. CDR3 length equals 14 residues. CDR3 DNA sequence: TGTGCCTGGATGGCGGGACAGTGGAACACTGAAGCTTTCTTT. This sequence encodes CAWMAGQWNTEAFF.

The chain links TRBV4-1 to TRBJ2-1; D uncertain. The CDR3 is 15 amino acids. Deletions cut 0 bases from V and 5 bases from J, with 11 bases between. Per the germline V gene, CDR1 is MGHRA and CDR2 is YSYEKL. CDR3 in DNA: TGCGCCAGCAGCCAAGATCCCACCGCCCACAATGAGCAGTTCTTC. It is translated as CASSQDPTAHNEQFF.

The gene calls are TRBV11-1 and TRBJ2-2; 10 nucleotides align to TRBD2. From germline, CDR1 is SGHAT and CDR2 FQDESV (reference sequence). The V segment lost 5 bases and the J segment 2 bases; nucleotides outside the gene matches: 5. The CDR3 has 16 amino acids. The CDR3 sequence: CASSRGLADNTGELFF. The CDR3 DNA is TGTGCCAGCAGCAGAGGACTAGCGGATAACACCGGGGAGCTGTTTTTT.

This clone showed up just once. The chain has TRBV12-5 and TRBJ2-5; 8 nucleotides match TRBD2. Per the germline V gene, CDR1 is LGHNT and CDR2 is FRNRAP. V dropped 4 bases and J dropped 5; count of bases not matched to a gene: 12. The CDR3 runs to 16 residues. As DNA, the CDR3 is TGTGCTAGTGGTTCGGGCGGGGGACTAGGGGAGGAGACCCAGTACTTC. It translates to CASGSGGGLGEETQYF.

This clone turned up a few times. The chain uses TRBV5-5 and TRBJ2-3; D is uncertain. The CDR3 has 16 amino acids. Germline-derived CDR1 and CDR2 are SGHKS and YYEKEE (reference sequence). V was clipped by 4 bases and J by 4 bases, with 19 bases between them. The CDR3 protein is CASSTNGPPVADTQYF. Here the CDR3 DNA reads TGTGCCAGCAGCACTAACGGGCCTCCTGTCGCAGATACGCAGTATTTT.

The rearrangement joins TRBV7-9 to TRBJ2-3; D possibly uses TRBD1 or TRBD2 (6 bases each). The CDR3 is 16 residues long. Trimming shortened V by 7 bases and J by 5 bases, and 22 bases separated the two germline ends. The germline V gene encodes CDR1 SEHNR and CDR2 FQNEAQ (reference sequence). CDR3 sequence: CASTKLQGMGGDTQYF. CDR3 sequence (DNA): TGTGCCAGCACGAAACTACAGGGAATGGGGGGAGATACGCAGTATTTT. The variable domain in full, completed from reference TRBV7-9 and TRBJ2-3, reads DTGVSQNPRHKITKRGQNVTFRCDPISEHNRLYWYRQTLGQGPEFLTYFQNEAQLEKSRLLSDRFSAERPKGSFSTLEIQRTEQGDSAMYLCASTKLQGMGGDTQYFGPGTRLTVL.

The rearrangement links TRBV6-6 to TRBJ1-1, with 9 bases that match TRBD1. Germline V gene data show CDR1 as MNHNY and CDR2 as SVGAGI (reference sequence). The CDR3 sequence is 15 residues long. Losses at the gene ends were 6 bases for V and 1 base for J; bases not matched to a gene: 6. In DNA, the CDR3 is TGTGCCAGCAGAACTCCGGGACAGGGGAACACTGAAGCTTTCTTT. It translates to CASRTPGQGNTEAFF.

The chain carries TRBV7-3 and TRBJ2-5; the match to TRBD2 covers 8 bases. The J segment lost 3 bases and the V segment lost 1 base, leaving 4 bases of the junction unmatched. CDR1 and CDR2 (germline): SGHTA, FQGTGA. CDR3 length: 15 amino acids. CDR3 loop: CASSLNGGAEETQYF. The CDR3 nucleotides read TGTGCCAGCAGCTTAAACGGGGGGGCGGAAGAGACCCAGTACTTC.

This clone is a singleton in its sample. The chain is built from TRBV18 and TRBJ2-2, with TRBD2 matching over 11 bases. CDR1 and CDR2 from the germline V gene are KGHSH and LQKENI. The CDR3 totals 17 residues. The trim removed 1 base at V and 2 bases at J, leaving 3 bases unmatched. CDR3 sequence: CASSPQLAGANTGELFF. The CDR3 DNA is TGTGCCAGCTCACCACAACTAGCGGGGGCCAACACCGGGGAGCTGTTTTTT.

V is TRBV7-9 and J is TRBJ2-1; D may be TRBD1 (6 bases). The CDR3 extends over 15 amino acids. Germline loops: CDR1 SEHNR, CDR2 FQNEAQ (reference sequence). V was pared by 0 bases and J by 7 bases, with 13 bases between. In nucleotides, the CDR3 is TGTGCCAGCAGCTTAGCGGGGGCGCCCAGGAATGAGCAGTTCTTC. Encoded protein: CASSLAGAPRNEQFF.

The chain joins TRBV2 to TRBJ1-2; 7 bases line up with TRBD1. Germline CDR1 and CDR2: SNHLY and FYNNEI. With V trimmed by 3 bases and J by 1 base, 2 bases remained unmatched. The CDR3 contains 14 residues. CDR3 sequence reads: CASSDRGDNYGYTF. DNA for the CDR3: TGTGCCAGCAGTGACAGGGGGGATAACTATGGCTACACCTTC.

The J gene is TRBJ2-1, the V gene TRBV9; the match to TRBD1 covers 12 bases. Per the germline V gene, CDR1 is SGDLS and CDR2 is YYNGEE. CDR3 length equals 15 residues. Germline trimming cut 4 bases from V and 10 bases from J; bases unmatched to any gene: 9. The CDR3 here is CASSPSGTGGREQFF. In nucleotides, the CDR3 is TGTGCCAGCAGCCCTTCCGGGACAGGGGGCCGAGAGCAGTTCTTC.

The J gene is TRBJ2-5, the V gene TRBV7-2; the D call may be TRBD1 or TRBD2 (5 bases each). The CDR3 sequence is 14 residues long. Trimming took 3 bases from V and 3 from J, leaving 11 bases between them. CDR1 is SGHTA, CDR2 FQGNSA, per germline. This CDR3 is CASSFFGAEETQYF. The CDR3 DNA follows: TGTGCCAGCAGCTTTTTCGGGGCAGAAGAGACCCAGTACTTC.

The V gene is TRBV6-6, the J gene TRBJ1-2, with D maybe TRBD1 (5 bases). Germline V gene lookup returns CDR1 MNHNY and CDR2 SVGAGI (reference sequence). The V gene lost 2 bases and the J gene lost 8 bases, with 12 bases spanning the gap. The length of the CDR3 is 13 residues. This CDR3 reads CASSYGGFWGYTF. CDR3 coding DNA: TGTGCCAGCAGTTACGGGGGGTTTTGGGGCTACACCTTC.

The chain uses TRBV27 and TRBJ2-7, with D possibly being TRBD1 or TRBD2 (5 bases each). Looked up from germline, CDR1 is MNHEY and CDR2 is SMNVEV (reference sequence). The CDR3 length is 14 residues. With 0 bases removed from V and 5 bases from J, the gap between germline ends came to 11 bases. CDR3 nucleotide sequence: TGTGCCAGCAGTTTATCCCGAGGGACCCACGAGCAGTACTTC. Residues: CASSLSRGTHEQYF.